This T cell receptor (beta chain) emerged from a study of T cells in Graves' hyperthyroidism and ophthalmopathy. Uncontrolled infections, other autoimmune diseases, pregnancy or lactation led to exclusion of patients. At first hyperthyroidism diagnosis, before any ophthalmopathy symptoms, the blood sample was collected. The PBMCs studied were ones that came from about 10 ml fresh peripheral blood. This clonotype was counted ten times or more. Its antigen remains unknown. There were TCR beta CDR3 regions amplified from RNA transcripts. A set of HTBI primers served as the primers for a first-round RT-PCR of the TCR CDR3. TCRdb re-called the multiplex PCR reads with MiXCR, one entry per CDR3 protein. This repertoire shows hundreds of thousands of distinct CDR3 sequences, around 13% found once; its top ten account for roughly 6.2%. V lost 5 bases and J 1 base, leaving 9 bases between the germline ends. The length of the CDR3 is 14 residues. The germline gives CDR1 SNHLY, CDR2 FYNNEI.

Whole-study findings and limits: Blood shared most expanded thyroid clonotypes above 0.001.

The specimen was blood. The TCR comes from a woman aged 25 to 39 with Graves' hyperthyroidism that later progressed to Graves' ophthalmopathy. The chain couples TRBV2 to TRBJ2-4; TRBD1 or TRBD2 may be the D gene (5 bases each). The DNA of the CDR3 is TGTGCCAGCAGTACCGAGGGGGCCAAAAACATTCAGTACTTC. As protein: CASSTEGAKNIQYF.